The clone carrying this T cell receptor (beta chain) was observed many times. Its antigen remains unknown. TCR beta CDR3 regions were amplified from RNA. Initially, a first-round RT-PCR of the TCR CDR3 employed the HTBI primer set. TCRdb analysed the multiplex PCR reads with MiXCR anew, one entry per CDR3 protein. The sample has 300,000 to 350,000 distinct CDR3 sequences, 18% seen once. The patients, who ranged from 18 to 65 in age, presented with newly diagnosed hyperthyroidism lasting under 2 months. The sample is drawn from a study of T cells in Graves' hyperthyroidism and ophthalmopathy. Study-level points and caveats: The model identified upcoming ophthalmopathy a median 6.5 months ahead of onset. Classification by a 13 V-J model distinguished ophthalmopathy from stable hyperthyroidism.

The CDR3 sequence is 16 residues long. The junction had 10 bases not matched to a gene; V was cut back by 5 bases and J by 5 bases. CDR1 and CDR2 (germline): MNHNS, SASEGT. This chain uses TRBV6-1 with TRBJ2-7, with TRBD2 matching 12 bases. This sequence originates from a woman aged 45 to 65 with Graves' hyperthyroidism. Specimen: blood. The CDR3: CASSNPGLAGKNEQYF. The CDR3 DNA reads as TGTGCCAGCAGTAACCCCGGACTAGCGGGAAAGAACGAGCAGTACTTC.